These 29 T cell receptor beta chains originate from one sample sequenced in a study of control samples from healthy donors and cancer patients. The method was immunoSEQ multiplex PCR; TCRdb's version includes in-frame clones alone and lacks a portion of them. The sample lists 350,000 to 450,000 clones; about 93% were seen once. What was sequenced was PBMCs. These receptors originate from a man aged 35 to 55 with head and neck cancer.

The DNA for the CDR3 is TGTGCCAGCAGCTTTATTAGAGATACGCAGTATTTT. This encodes CASSFIRDTQYF. This chain uses TRBV7-2 with TRBJ2-3; no clear D. CDR1 is SGHTA, CDR2 FQGNSA, per germline. The V end was cut by 3 bases, the J end by 5 bases, with 6 bases between. The CDR3 totals 12 residues.

The chain couples TRBV6-2 or TRBV6-3 to TRBJ2-3; D may be TRBD2 (6 bases). Germline CDR1 MNHEY, CDR2 SVGEGT. The CDR3 covers 14 residues. With 5 bases removed from V and 5 bases from J, the gap between germline ends came to 14 bases. CDR3 nucleotide sequence: TGTGCCAGCAGTCCCGATAGACTAGTAGATACGCAGTATTTT. This gives the protein CASSPDRLVDTQYF.

This sequence joins TRBV3-1 (or the pseudogene TRBV3-2) and TRBJ1-2, with TRBD1 matching over 7 bases. Germline CDR1 reads LGHDT; CDR2 reads YNNKEL (reference sequence). After removal of 4 bases from V and 6 bases from J, the junction contained 8 bases not matched to a gene. This CDR3 has 14 residues. CDR3 coding DNA: TGTGCCAGCAGCCCTCCGACAGGGCGGGATGGCTACACCTTC. It codes for CASSPPTGRDGYTF.

The J gene is TRBJ1-4, the V gene TRBV19, with TRBD1 matching 7 bases. Germline V lookup: CDR1 LNHDA, CDR2 SQIVND (reference sequence). V gave up 6 bases and J gave up 8 bases; unmatched junction bases: 6. The length of the CDR3 is 13 residues. The CDR3 DNA reads TGTGCCAGTAGAATTCAGGGGGGCGAAAAACTGTTTTTT. Residues: CASRIQGGEKLFF.

V and J are TRBV9 and TRBJ1-5; D is perhaps TRBD1 (5 bases). Trimming left V 3 bases short and J 7 bases short, with 17 bases between. The CDR3 has 15 residues. From germline, CDR1 is SGDLS and CDR2 YYNGEE. The CDR3 coding sequence is TGTGCCAGCAGCGAATCAGGGACCAAGGGGCAGCCCCAGCATTTT. It encodes CASSESGTKGQPQHF.

The chain joins TRBV28 to TRBJ1-2; D remains ambiguous. Germline lookup yields CDR1 MDHEN and CDR2 SYDVKM. V lost 5 bases and J lost 7, with 23 bases in between. The CDR3 runs to 16 residues. The CDR3 DNA sequence: TGTGCCAGCAGTCCCCCCGACGACTCAGTGTGGGGTGGCTACACCTTC. It translates to CASSPPDDSVWGGYTF.

The chain uses TRBV11-1 and TRBJ2-3; TRBD1 agrees at 9 bases. CDR3 length equals 15 residues. Germline V CDR1 and CDR2: SGHAT, FQDESV (reference sequence). V lost 4 bases, J lost 4 bases, and 6 bases stayed unmatched. The DNA of the CDR3 is TGTGCCAGCAGCTCAGAACAGGGGGCGGCAGATACGCAGTATTTT. This sequence encodes CASSSEQGAADTQYF.

This clone appeared a few times. The chain couples TRBV6-5 to TRBJ2-5, with D maybe TRBD1 (5 bases). Trimming removed 6 bases from V and 1 base from J, with 12 bases in between. The CDR3 spans 14 residues. CDR1 and CDR2 (germline): MNHEY, SVGAGI. CDR3 sequence reads: CASSQGGFQETQYF. DNA for the CDR3: TGTGCCAGCAGCCAGGGTGGGTTCCAAGAGACCCAGTACTTC.

This chain connects TRBV30 to TRBJ2-1, with 9 bases aligning to TRBD2. Trimming took 2 bases from V and 9 from J; bases not matched to a gene: 8. The CDR3 covers 14 residues. Per the germline V gene, CDR1 is GTSNPN and CDR2 is SVGIG (reference sequence). CDR3: CAWSSSGAGGEQFF. Written as DNA, the CDR3 is TGTGCCTGGAGTTCGTCGGGAGCGGGAGGTGAGCAGTTCTTC.

A remark on this clone: This specimen includes other DNA sequences encoding the same CDR3. This chain links TRBV5-1 with TRBJ2-5; tentatively, D is TRBD1 or TRBD2 (5 bases each). The CDR3 is made up of 14 amino acids. The germline V gene encodes CDR1 SGHRS and CDR2 YFSETQ. V shed 4 bases and J shed 2 bases, with 12 bases lying between them. CDR3 residues: CASSLGTVQETQYF. In nucleotides, the CDR3 is TGCGCCAGCAGCCTCGGGACGGTTCAAGAGACCCAGTACTTC.

The chain has TRBV19 and TRBJ2-6, with D maybe TRBD1 (5 bases). The CDR3 contains 17 residues. V was cut by 1 base and J by 0 bases, with 10 bases left in between. Looked up from germline, CDR1 is LNHDA and CDR2 is SQIVND (reference sequence). This CDR3 is CASSIGQTFSGANVLTF. Here the CDR3 DNA reads TGTGCCAGTAGTATAGGACAGACATTCTCTGGGGCCAACGTCCTGACTTTC.

The rearrangement links TRBV6-5 to TRBJ2-1; D uncertain. The CDR3 runs to 15 residues. The germline CDR1 and CDR2 sequences are MNHEY and SVGAGI. Trimming took 2 bases from V and 5 from J, leaving 13 bases between them. The chain's CDR3 is CASSYAPAANNEQFF. Here the CDR3 DNA reads TGTGCCAGCAGTTACGCCCCTGCCGCTAACAATGAGCAGTTCTTC.

The chain uses TRBV5-1 and TRBJ1-2, with 9 bases matching TRBD1. The CDR3 covers 13 residues. V lost 2 bases and J lost 7; bases outside the gene matches: 3. Germline V gene sequence: CDR1 SGHRS, CDR2 YFSETQ. The CDR3 loop is CASSFGQGFGYTF. CDR3 in DNA: TGCGCCAGCAGCTTCGGACAGGGGTTTGGCTACACCTTC.

The rearrangement links TRBV30 to TRBJ1-6, with 7 bases identical to TRBD1. The V segment lost 3 bases and the J segment 3 bases; nucleotides outside the gene matches: 5. Per germline, CDR1 GTSNPN and CDR2 SVGIG (reference sequence). The CDR3 loop spans 15 amino acids. The CDR3 here is CAWSDGQDYNSPLHF. The CDR3 bases are TGTGCCTGGAGCGACGGACAGGACTATAATTCACCCCTCCACTTT.

The chain has TRBV9 and TRBJ2-2; TRBD1 matches at 9 bases. Trimming took 4 bases from V and 0 from J; bases not matched to a gene: 10. The CDR3 sequence is 18 residues long. Germline-derived CDR1 and CDR2 are SGDLS and YYNGEE. The CDR3 region has the DNA TGTGCCAGCAGCAACCGGGACAGGGCACTAACGAACACCGGGGAGCTGTTTTTT. Its translation: CASSNRDRALTNTGELFF.

The chain carries TRBV5-1 and TRBJ2-1, with 7 bases identical to TRBD2. The J segment lost 0 bases and the V segment lost 0 bases, leaving 6 bases of the junction unmatched. The CDR3 loop spans 17 amino acids. CDR1 is SGHRS and CDR2 is YFSETQ in the germline V gene. The CDR3 reads CASSLAQRGNSYNEQFF. CDR3 nucleotides: TGCGCCAGCAGCTTGGCACAGCGGGGCAACTCCTACAATGAGCAGTTCTTC. Drawing the rest from reference TRBV5-1 and TRBJ2-1, the complete variable domain is KAGVTQTPRYLIKTRGQQVTLSCSPISGHRSVSWYQQTPGQGLQFLFEYFSETQRNKGNFPGRFSGRQFSNSRSEMNVSTLELGDSALYLCASSLAQRGNSYNEQFFGPGTRLTVL.

This clone appeared a single time. V gene TRBV5-1 combines with J gene TRBJ2-7; D gene ambiguous. CDR1 SGHRS and CDR2 YFSETQ come from the germline V gene. CDR3 length: 14 residues. The germline V and J ends were trimmed by 0 bases and 4 bases, with 11 bases remaining between them. The CDR3 nucleotides read TGCGCCAGCAGCTTGGAAGACTCATCGTACGAGCAGTACTTC. Its translation is CASSLEDSSYEQYF.

J is TRBJ1-1 and V is TRBV7-6; D perhaps matches TRBD1 (5 bases). This CDR3 spans 19 amino acids. V lost 4 bases to trimming and J lost 2 bases, with 26 bases between them. Germline CDR1 reads SGHVS; CDR2 reads FNYEAQ. CDR3 nucleotide sequence: TGTGCCAGCAGCTCCGCCGTTATACAGGAAAATCAACTTAACACTGAAGCTTTCTTT. Translated: CASSSAVIQENQLNTEAFF.

The table lists this clone with a count of one. V and J are TRBV24-1 and TRBJ1-5, with D perhaps matching TRBD1 (6 bases). Per germline, CDR1 KGHDR and CDR2 SFDVKD. Deletions cut 4 bases from V and 7 bases from J, with 16 bases between. The CDR3 consists of 15 residues. The CDR3 sequence is CATSDSTGGPQPQHF. In DNA, the CDR3 is TGTGCCACCAGTGACTCGACGGGGGGCCCGCAGCCCCAGCATTTT.

This chain uses TRBV24-1 with TRBJ2-2; TRBD2 might be the D (6 bases). Looked up from germline, CDR1 is KGHDR and CDR2 is SFDVKD. CDR3 length: 18 residues. The ends were cut back, 3 bases at V and 3 bases at J, with 19 bases in the middle. The CDR3 spells CATSDVPTGAADTGELFF. CDR3 coding DNA: TGTGCCACCAGTGATGTACCCACGGGAGCAGCGGACACCGGGGAGCTGTTTTTT.

This clone was picked up a small number of times. The rearrangement links TRBV5-1 to TRBJ2-5, with D possibly being TRBD2 (5 bases). This CDR3 has 14 amino acids. V lost 0 bases and J lost 5, with 11 bases in between. Germline-derived CDR1 and CDR2 are SGHRS and YFSETQ. CDR3 in DNA: TGCGCCAGCAGCTTGGGTTCGGGGTTGGAGACCCAGTACTTC. Its translation: CASSLGSGLETQYF.

The chain is built from TRBV6-2 or TRBV6-3 and TRBJ1-1, with 7 positions matching TRBD1. CDR1 and CDR2 from the germline V gene are MNHEY and SVGEGT. This CDR3 spans 14 amino acids. The V segment lost 5 bases and the J segment 7 bases; nucleotides outside the gene matches: 10. The DNA for the CDR3 is TGTGCCAGCAGTCCGACAGGGCTCCGGAGTGAAGCTTTCTTT. This codes for CASSPTGLRSEAFF.

This clone has only one observation. The rearrangement joins TRBV4-3 to TRBJ2-3; TRBD2 is a possible D gene (5 bases). Trimming left V 1 base short and J 1 base short, with 12 bases between. The germline V gene encodes CDR1 LGHNA and CDR2 YSLEER. The length of the CDR3 is 16 residues. The CDR3 region has the DNA TGCGCCAGCAGCCAAGGGGCGGGTATTCGCACAGATACGCAGTATTTT. Amino acid sequence: CASSQGAGIRTDTQYF.

The CDR3 reads CASSFQTSDKETQYF. Here the CDR3 DNA reads TGTGCCAGCAGCTTTCAAACTAGCGATAAAGAGACCCAGTACTTC. The chain couples TRBV7-8 to TRBJ2-5; TRBD2 aligns across 7 bases. V lost 3 bases, J lost 3 bases, and 7 bases stayed unmatched. Looked up from germline, CDR1 is SGHVS and CDR2 is FQNEAQ. The CDR3 spans 15 residues.

This chain joins TRBV6-2 or TRBV6-3 and TRBJ1-2; the D gene is possibly TRBD1 (6 bases). In germline, CDR1 is MNHEY, CDR2 SVGEGT. The CDR3 spans 13 residues. The V gene lost 6 bases and the J gene lost 8 bases, with 16 bases spanning the gap. CDR3 loop: CASRPTGSSGYTF. DNA for the CDR3: TGTGCCAGCAGGCCTACAGGGTCGTCCGGCTACACCTTC.

The genes are TRBV18 and TRBJ2-2, with D possibly TRBD1 on 7 matching bases. The CDR3 contains 17 residues. V lost 0 bases, J lost 4 bases, and 15 bases lay in between. Germline-derived CDR1 and CDR2 are KGHSH and LQKENI. Written as DNA, the CDR3 is TGTGCCAGCTCACCACCCCTCGGTCAGGGGGGCACCGGGGAGCTGTTTTTT. The encoded protein is CASSPPLGQGGTGELFF. Together with reference TRBV18 and TRBJ2-2, the CDR3 gives the full variable domain: NAGVMQNPRHLVRRRGQEARLRCSPMKGHSHVYWYRQLPEEGLKFMVYLQKENIIDESGMPKERFSAEFPKEGPSILRIQQVVRGDSAAYFCASSPPLGQGGTGELFFGEGSRLTVL.

This rearrangement joins TRBV6-1 to TRBJ1-2; D not resolved. Trimming removed 0 bases from V and 2 bases from J, with 7 bases in between. CDR3 length equals 14 residues. CDR1 and CDR2 (germline): MNHNS, SASEGT. DNA for the CDR3: TGTGCCAGCAGTGAAGCCCACCTAAACTATGGCTACACCTTC. Its protein is CASSEAHLNYGYTF.

DNA for the CDR3: TGTGCCAGCAGTTTACAGGGCCGGATACAGTTCTTC. It yields the protein CASSLQGRIQFF. J is TRBJ2-1 and V is TRBV6-5; D might be TRBD1 (6 bases). Germline V gene data show CDR1 as MNHEY and CDR2 as SVGAGI. The CDR3 extends over 12 amino acids. V was clipped by 4 bases and J by 13 bases, with 14 bases between them.

The chain has TRBV19 and TRBJ1-6; perhaps TRBD1 as D (6 bases). This CDR3 is 16 amino acids long. V gave up 1 base and J gave up 10 bases, with 17 bases separating them. Germline lookup yields CDR1 LNHDA and CDR2 SQIVND (reference sequence). For the CDR3, the DNA is TGTGCCAGTAGTATAGGACTGTGGCAGGGGAAGTCACCCCTCCACTTT. This gives the protein CASSIGLWQGKSPLHF. Full variable domain (outside the CDR3, taken from reference TRBV19 and TRBJ1-6): DGGITQSPKYLFRKEGQNVTLSCEQNLNHDAMYWYRQDPGQGLRLIYYSQIVNDFQKGDIAEGYSVSREKKESFPLTVTSAQKNPTAFYLCASSIGLWQGKSPLHFGNGTRLTVT.